This T cell receptor beta chain is from a study of spatial heterogeneity in lung cancer. There are many counts of this clonotype. Documented time point: sample taken at primary tumor resection. Sequencing was performed on whole RNA extracted from tumor and nontumor lung tissue, or from frozen PBMC, and the material was left unsorted. TCRdb re-derived calls from the 5' RACE reads in MiXCR, one entry per CDR3 protein. The sample gives 45,000 to 55,000 distinct CDR3 sequences, less than 6% of which show up once; around 10% is in the top ten. CDR1 is LNHDA and CDR2 is SQIVND in the germline V gene (reference sequence). Trimming shortened V by 1 base and J by 10 bases, and 12 bases separated the two germline ends. There are 13 residues in the CDR3.

The specimen comprised PBMCs, sampled at surgery. The gene calls are TRBV19 and TRBJ2-3; TRBD2 might be the D (5 bases). The TCR was taken from a male donor with early-stage non-small cell lung cancer. For the CDR3, the DNA is TGTGCCAGTAGTATAGCCCAGGACTCGGCGCAGTATTTT. This translates into CASSIAQDSAQYF.